One sample yielded the 27 T cell receptor beta chains listed below, sequenced in a study of blood T cell repertoires in COVID-19. Measured with immunoSEQ multiplex PCR; TCRdb has only the in-frame clones, and not every one. The sample has 110,000 to 150,000 clones, around 88% seen once. Sequencing was done on a sample of peripheral blood. The origin of the receptors is an older woman with acute or convalescent COVID-19.

The CDR3 loop is CASSTRAGQNTEAFF. The DNA for the CDR3 is TGTGCCAGCAGCACAAGGGCGGGCCAGAACACTGAAGCTTTCTTT. The chain carries TRBV7-2 and TRBJ1-1; D is uncertain. V lost 5 bases and J lost 1, with 14 bases in between. CDR3 length: 15 amino acids. Looked up from germline, CDR1 is SGHTA and CDR2 is FQGNSA.

The rearrangement uses TRBV30 and TRBJ2-1, with 9 bases that match TRBD1. Germline V CDR1 and CDR2: GTSNPN, SVGIG (reference sequence). The CDR3 sequence is 14 residues long. Unmatched junction bases numbered 7, after V lost 2 bases and J lost 8 bases. Here the CDR3 reads CAWSLGTGKDEQFF. In nucleotides, the CDR3 is TGTGCCTGGAGTTTAGGGACAGGGAAGGATGAGCAGTTCTTC.

The V call is TRBV7-2, the J call TRBJ2-2; 8 nucleotides match TRBD2. The CDR3 covers 17 residues. The V and J ends lost 0 bases and 3 bases, in that order; junction bases with no gene match: 6. Germline V gene sequence: CDR1 SGHTA, CDR2 FQGNSA. CDR3 residues: CASSLARAGADTGELFF. DNA of the CDR3: TGTGCCAGCAGCTTAGCGAGAGCGGGGGCGGACACCGGGGAGCTGTTTTTT.

The genes are TRBV18 and TRBJ2-1, with 11 positions matching TRBD2. The CDR3 covers 16 residues. Germline loops: CDR1 KGHSH, CDR2 LQKENI. The J segment lost 9 bases and the V segment lost 3 bases, leaving 10 bases of the junction unmatched. The CDR3 region is CASSPGIAGGRGEQFF. The CDR3 DNA reads as TGTGCCAGCTCACCCGGTATAGCGGGGGGGCGTGGTGAGCAGTTCTTC.

CDR3 residues: CATEQGENTEAFF. In nucleotides, the CDR3 is TGTGCCACCGAACAGGGCGAGAACACTGAAGCTTTCTTT. The chain links TRBV19 to TRBJ1-1; D is possibly TRBD1 (6 bases). Germline loops: CDR1 LNHDA, CDR2 SQIVND (reference sequence). The CDR3 runs 13 residues. Trimming removed 10 bases at V and 1 base at J, with 13 bases between.

The chain joins TRBV27 to TRBJ2-6, with 7 positions matching TRBD2. CDR3 length equals 16 residues. Germline CDR1 reads MNHEY; CDR2 reads SMNVEV (reference sequence). Trimming removed 2 bases from V and 0 bases from J; junction bases left unmatched: 1. CDR3 DNA sequence: TGTGCCAGCAGTTTAACGGGGGGCTCTGGGGCCAACGTCCTGACTTTC. It codes for CASSLTGGSGANVLTF. The full variable domain, in which reference TRBV27 and TRBJ2-6 provide the parts outside the CDR3, is EAQVTQNPRYLITVTGKKLTVTCSQNMNHEYMSWYRQDPGLGLRQIYYSMNVEVTDKGDVPEGYKVSRKEKRNFPLILESPSPNQTSLYFCASSLTGGSGANVLTFGAGSRLTVL.

J is TRBJ2-3 and V is TRBV6-2 or TRBV6-3; 11 bases fit TRBD1. The V gene's germline CDR1 is MNHEY and CDR2 SVGEGT. V shed 0 bases, J shed 5 bases, and the junction held 4 bases outside the gene matches. This CDR3 has 16 amino acids. The CDR3 DNA sequence: TGTGCCAGCAGTTACTCCGGACAGGGGGCGCGAGATACGCAGTATTTT. Translation gives CASSYSGQGARDTQYF.

The chain combines TRBV10-3 with TRBJ2-1; TRBD2 matches at 8 bases. Germline V gives CDR1 ENHRY, CDR2 SYGVKD. The V segment lost 4 bases and the J segment 0 bases; nucleotides outside the gene matches: 8. The CDR3 extends over 17 amino acids. The CDR3: CAISGRAGALSYNEQFF. CDR3 DNA: TGTGCCATCAGTGGAAGAGCGGGGGCTCTCTCCTACAATGAGCAGTTCTTC.

V gene TRBV30 combines with J gene TRBJ1-1; D is perhaps TRBD1 (6 bases). This CDR3 spans 12 amino acids. Germline CDR1 reads GTSNPN; CDR2 reads SVGIG (reference sequence). V gave up 7 bases and J gave up 3 bases, with 12 bases separating them. CDR3 in DNA: TGTGCCTACCGAGGGGGGGACACTGAAGCTTTCTTT. Translation: CAYRGGDTEAFF. Supplemented by reference TRBV30 and TRBJ1-1, the full variable domain reads SQTIHQWPATLVQPVGSPLSLECTVEGTSNPNLYWYRQAAGRGLQLLFYSVGIGQISSEVPQNLSASRPQDRQFILSSKKLLLSDSGFYLCAYRGGDTEAFFGQGTRLTVV.

This rearrangement joins TRBV7-8 to TRBJ2-1; D ambiguous. Germline CDR1 reads SGHVS; CDR2 reads FQNEAQ. V was clipped by 5 bases and J by 10 bases, with 9 bases between them. There are 11 residues in the CDR3. CDR3 coding DNA: TGTGCCAGCAGCCGCTACGGGGAGCAGTTCTTC. This codes for CASSRYGEQFF.

The chain joins TRBV18 to TRBJ2-1; 9 bases match TRBD2. The CDR3 runs 15 residues. With V trimmed by 0 bases and J by 7 bases, 4 bases remained unmatched. CDR1 and CDR2 from the germline V gene are KGHSH and LQKENI. CDR3: CASSPPGTSRNEQFF. In DNA, the CDR3 is TGTGCCAGCTCACCACCAGGGACTAGCCGGAATGAGCAGTTCTTC.

This chain uses TRBV19 with TRBJ1-2; TRBD1 might be the D (6 bases). Trimming removed 3 bases at V and 2 bases at J, with 13 bases between. The CDR3 extends over 15 amino acids. Looked up from germline, CDR1 is LNHDA and CDR2 is SQIVND (reference sequence). CDR3 DNA sequence: TGTGCCAGTAGTATGGGGGCCTCGGGGAACTATGGCTACACCTTC. Its translation is CASSMGASGNYGYTF.

CDR3 sequence (DNA): TGTGCCAGCAGCTTCAACACAGTTAACTATGGCTACACCTTC. Translation: CASSFNTVNYGYTF. The rearrangement joins TRBV7-2 to TRBJ1-2; D uncertain. V dropped 3 bases and J dropped 1 base, with 9 bases sitting between them. This CDR3 contains 14 residues. In germline, CDR1 is SGHTA, CDR2 FQGNSA.

This chain uses TRBV14 with TRBJ2-2, with D tentatively TRBD1 (6 bases). This CDR3 region has 17 residues. The V gene's germline CDR1 is SGHDN and CDR2 FVKESK. Trimming removed 0 bases at V and 4 bases at J, with 15 bases between. CDR3 residues: CASSQDWGTLRTGELFF. The DNA for the CDR3 is TGTGCCAGCAGCCAAGACTGGGGGACACTGCGCACCGGGGAGCTGTTTTTT.

The J gene is TRBJ2-5, the V gene TRBV10-3; D gene ambiguous. Trimming removed 7 bases at V and 1 base at J, with 10 bases between. Per the germline V gene, CDR1 is ENHRY and CDR2 is SYGVKD. The CDR3 runs to 13 residues. The CDR3 region has the DNA TGTGCCATCACCCAGAATATCCAAGAGACCCAGTACTTC. Its protein product is CAITQNIQETQYF.

The chain joins TRBV11-2 to TRBJ1-6; D remains ambiguous. The CDR3 runs 16 residues. V shed 2 bases and J shed 6 bases, with 14 bases lying between them. The germline gives CDR1 SGHAT, CDR2 FQNNGV. CDR3 residues: CASSLYGLGSNSPLHF. CDR3 DNA sequence: TGTGCCAGCAGCTTATATGGTCTGGGCAGTAATTCACCCCTCCACTTT.

The CDR3 here is CASSFESVDIQYF. The CDR3 DNA reads TGCGCCAGCAGCTTCGAAAGCGTGGACATTCAGTACTTC. The chain couples TRBV5-1 to TRBJ2-4; no firm D call. Trimming took off 2 bases at V and 8 bases at J, with 11 bases between the two ends. Germline V gene lookup returns CDR1 SGHRS and CDR2 YFSETQ. The CDR3 runs to 13 residues.

The chain recombines TRBV9 with TRBJ1-4, with TRBD1 matching 11 bases. This CDR3 contains 17 residues. The germline gives CDR1 SGDLS, CDR2 YYNGEE. V lost 4 bases and J lost 12; bases outside the gene matches: 17. CDR3 protein: CASSPQDRGQERDELFF. DNA for the CDR3: TGTGCCAGCAGCCCTCAGGACAGGGGGCAGGAAAGAGATGAACTGTTTTTT.

The chain is built from TRBV6-5 and TRBJ1-2, with D perhaps TRBD1 (6 bases). The germline V gene has CDR1 MNHEY and CDR2 SVGAGI. This CDR3 has 14 residues. V shed 7 bases and J shed 1 base, with 13 bases lying between them. The CDR3 nucleotides read TGTGCCAGCATGACCCAGGGGTTTAACTATGGCTACACCTTC. It translates to CASMTQGFNYGYTF.

The gene calls are TRBV4-3 and TRBJ1-3; 9 bases line up with TRBD1. The CDR3 is made up of 17 amino acids. V trimming: 4 bases; J trimming: 2 bases; junction bases outside the gene matches: 9. Per the germline V gene, CDR1 is LGHNA and CDR2 is YSLEER. CDR3 DNA sequence: TGCGCCAGCAGCCGCTGGGTCGGGACAGGGACTGGAAACACCATATATTTT. This gives the protein CASSRWVGTGTGNTIYF.

The chain joins TRBV7-3 to TRBJ2-3; possible D gene TRBD2, 5 bases. Germline V gives CDR1 SGHTA, CDR2 FQGTGA. The CDR3 loop spans 12 amino acids. V gave up 8 bases and J gave up 0 bases, with 6 bases separating them. CDR3 sequence (DNA): TGTGCCAGCGGGGAGAGCACAGATACGCAGTATTTT. It translates to CASGESTDTQYF.

The J gene is TRBJ2-3, the V gene TRBV3-1 (or the pseudogene TRBV3-2); 10 nucleotides agree with TRBD1. Germline values: CDR1 LGHDT, CDR2 YNNKEL (reference sequence). This CDR3 has 16 amino acids. Trimming cost V 4 bases and J 1 base; bases outside gene matches: 5. The CDR3 bases are TGTGCCAGCAGCCTCGGGACAGGGGCTGGCACAGATACGCAGTATTTT. It encodes CASSLGTGAGTDTQYF.

The chain is built from TRBV4-3 and TRBJ2-5, with D possibly TRBD1 on 5 matching bases. Germline-derived CDR1 and CDR2 are LGHNA and YSLEER. The germline V and J ends were trimmed by 4 bases and 1 base, with 7 bases remaining between them. The CDR3 is 13 residues long. CDR3 nucleotides: TGCGCCAGCAGCCGAGACAGCCAAGAGACCCAGTACTTC. This encodes CASSRDSQETQYF.

The chain has TRBV28 and TRBJ1-3; 8 bases are shared with TRBD1. The CDR3 sequence is 16 residues long. Germline assignment: CDR1 MDHEN and CDR2 SYDVKM. Trimming at V came to 7 bases and at J to 0 bases, leaving 8 bases not matched to a gene. Here the CDR3 DNA reads TGTGCCAGCAACGAACTCGGACAGGGCTCTGGAAACACCATATATTTT. Translated: CASNELGQGSGNTIYF.

This chain uses TRBV10-2 with TRBJ1-4; 9 bases match TRBD1. CDR1 WSHSY and CDR2 SAAADI come from the germline V gene. J gave up 7 bases and V 7 bases, and 4 bases lay outside the gene matches. The CDR3 has 13 amino acids. The CDR3: CASKGQGGEKLFF. DNA for the CDR3: TGCGCCAGCAAGGGACAGGGCGGTGAAAAACTGTTTTTT.

The chain employs TRBV6-6 and TRBJ1-5, with D maybe TRBD1 (6 bases). Trimming removed 7 bases at V and 9 bases at J, with 19 bases between. The CDR3 is 14 residues long. Germline loops: CDR1 MNHNY, CDR2 SVGAGI (reference sequence). CDR3 coding DNA: TGTGCCAGCAACATACTACAGGGAATTCGGCCCCAGCATTTT. This sequence encodes CASNILQGIRPQHF.

V usage is TRBV6-7 and J usage is TRBJ1-2; D remains ambiguous. TRBV6-7 is known as an ORF, though its function is uncertain. The CDR3 loop spans 12 amino acids. The V end lost 9 bases, the J end lost 10 bases, and 18 bases lay between the germline ends. Here the CDR3 reads CARPGVPVLYTF. As DNA, the CDR3 is TGTGCCAGGCCCGGGGTCCCAGTCCTCTACACCTTC.